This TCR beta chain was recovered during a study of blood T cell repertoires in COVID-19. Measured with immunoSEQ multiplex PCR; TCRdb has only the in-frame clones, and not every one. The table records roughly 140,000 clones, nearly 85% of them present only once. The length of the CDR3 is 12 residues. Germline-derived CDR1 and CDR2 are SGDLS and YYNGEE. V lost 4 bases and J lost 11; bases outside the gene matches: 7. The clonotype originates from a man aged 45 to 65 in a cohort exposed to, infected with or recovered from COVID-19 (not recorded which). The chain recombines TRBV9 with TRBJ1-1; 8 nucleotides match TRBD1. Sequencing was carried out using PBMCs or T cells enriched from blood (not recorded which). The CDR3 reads CASSPRTGMAFF. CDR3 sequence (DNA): TGTGCCAGCAGCCCTCGGACAGGGATGGCTTTCTTT.